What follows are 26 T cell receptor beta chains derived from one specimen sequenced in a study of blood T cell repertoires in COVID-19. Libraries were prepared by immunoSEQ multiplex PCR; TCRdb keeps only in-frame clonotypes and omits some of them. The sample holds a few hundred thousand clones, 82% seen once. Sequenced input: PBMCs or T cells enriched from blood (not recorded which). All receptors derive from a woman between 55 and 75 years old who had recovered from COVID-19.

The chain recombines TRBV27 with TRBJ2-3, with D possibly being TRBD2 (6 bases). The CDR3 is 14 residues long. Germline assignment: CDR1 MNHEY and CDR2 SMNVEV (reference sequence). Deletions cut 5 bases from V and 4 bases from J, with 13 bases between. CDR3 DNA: TGTGCCAGCAGTCCGCGGGGCTGGCCAGATACGCAGTATTTT. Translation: CASSPRGWPDTQYF.

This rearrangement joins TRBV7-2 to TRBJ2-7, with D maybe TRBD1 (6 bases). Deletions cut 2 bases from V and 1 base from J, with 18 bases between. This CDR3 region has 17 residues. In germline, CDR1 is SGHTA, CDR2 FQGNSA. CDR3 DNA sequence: TGTGCCAGCAGCTTACCGTTAGACAGGCTGGGGTCCTACGAGCAGTACTTC. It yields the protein CASSLPLDRLGSYEQYF. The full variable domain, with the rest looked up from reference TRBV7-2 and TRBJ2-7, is GAGVSQSPSNKVTEKGKDVELRCDPISGHTALYWYRQSLGQGLEFLIYFQGNSAPDKSGLPSDRFSAERTGGSVSTLTIQRTQQEDSAVYLCASSLPLDRLGSYEQYFGPGTRLTVT.

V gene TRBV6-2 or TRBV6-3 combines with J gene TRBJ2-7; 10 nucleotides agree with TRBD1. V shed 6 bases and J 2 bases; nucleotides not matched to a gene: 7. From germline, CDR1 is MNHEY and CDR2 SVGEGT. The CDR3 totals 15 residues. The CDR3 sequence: CASSPGQGTTYEQYF. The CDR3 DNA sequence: TGTGCCAGCAGCCCGGGACAGGGGACAACCTACGAGCAGTACTTC.

CDR3 sequence (DNA): TGTGCCAGCAGTTATTCCCCCAGGGCGACCTACGCTTTCTTT. Amino acids: CASSYSPRATYAFF. The V call is TRBV6-5, the J call TRBJ1-1, with D perhaps TRBD1 (5 bases). CDR1 is MNHEY, CDR2 SVGAGI, per germline. The CDR3 is 14 amino acids. The V end was cut by 3 bases, the J end by 11 bases, with 19 bases between.

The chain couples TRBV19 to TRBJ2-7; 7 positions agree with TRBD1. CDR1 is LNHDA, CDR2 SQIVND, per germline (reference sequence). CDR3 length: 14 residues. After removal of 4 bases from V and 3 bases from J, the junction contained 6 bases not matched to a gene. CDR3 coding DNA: TGTGCCAGTAGTACGGGGACAGAGGGCTACGAGCAGTACTTC. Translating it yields CASSTGTEGYEQYF.

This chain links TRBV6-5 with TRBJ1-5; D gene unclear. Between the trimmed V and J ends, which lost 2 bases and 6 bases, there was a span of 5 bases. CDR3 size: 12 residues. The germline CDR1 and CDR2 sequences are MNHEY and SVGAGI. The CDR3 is CASSYSGQPQHF. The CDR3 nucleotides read TGTGCCAGCAGTTACAGCGGTCAGCCCCAGCATTTT.

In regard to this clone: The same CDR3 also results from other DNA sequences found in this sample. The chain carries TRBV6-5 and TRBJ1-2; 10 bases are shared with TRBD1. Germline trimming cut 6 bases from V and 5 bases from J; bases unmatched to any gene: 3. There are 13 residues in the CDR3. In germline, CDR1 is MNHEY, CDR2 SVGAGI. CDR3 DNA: TGTGCCAGCAGCCTGGACAGGGGGTATGGCTACACCTTC. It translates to CASSLDRGYGYTF.

For the CDR3, the DNA is TGTGCCAGCAGCTTAGAGGGGGCCCGCATTGGGGAGCAGTTCTTC. This gives the protein CASSLEGARIGEQFF. This chain links TRBV11-2 with TRBJ2-1; tentatively, D is TRBD1 (6 bases). V was cut by 0 bases and J by 10 bases, with 16 bases left in between. Germline V gene sequence: CDR1 SGHAT, CDR2 FQNNGV. This CDR3 has 15 residues.

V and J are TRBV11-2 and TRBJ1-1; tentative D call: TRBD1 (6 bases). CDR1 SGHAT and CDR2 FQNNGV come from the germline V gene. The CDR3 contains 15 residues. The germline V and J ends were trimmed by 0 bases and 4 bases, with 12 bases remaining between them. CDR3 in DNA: TGTGCCAGCAGCTTAGAAAGGGGGATCGGCACTGAAGCTTTCTTT. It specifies CASSLERGIGTEAFF.

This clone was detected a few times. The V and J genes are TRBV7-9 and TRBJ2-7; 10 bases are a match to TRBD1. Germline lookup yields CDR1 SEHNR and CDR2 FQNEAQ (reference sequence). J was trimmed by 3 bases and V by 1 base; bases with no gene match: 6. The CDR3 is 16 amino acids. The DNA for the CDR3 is TGTGCCAGCAGCTTAGATTTAGGGACAGGGGTCTACGAGCAGTACTTC. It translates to CASSLDLGTGVYEQYF.

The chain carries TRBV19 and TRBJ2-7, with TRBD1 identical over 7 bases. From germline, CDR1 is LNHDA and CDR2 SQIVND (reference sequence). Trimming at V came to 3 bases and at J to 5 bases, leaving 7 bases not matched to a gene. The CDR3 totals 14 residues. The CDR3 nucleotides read TGTGCCAGTAGTATTTACAGGGGTGTCCACGAGCAGTACTTC. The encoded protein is CASSIYRGVHEQYF.

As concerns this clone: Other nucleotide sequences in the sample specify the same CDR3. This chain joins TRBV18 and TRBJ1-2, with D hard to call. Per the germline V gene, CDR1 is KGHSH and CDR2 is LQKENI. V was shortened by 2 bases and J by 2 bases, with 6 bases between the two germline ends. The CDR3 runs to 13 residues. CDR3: CASSPGHNYGYTF. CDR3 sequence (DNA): TGTGCCAGCTCACCAGGGCACAACTATGGCTACACCTTC.

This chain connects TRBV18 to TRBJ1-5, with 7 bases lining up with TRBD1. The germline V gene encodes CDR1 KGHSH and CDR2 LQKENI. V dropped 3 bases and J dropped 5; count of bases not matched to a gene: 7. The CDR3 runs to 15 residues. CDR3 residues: CASSPGQARDQPQHF. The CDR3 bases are TGTGCCAGCTCACCTGGACAGGCTCGCGATCAGCCCCAGCATTTT.

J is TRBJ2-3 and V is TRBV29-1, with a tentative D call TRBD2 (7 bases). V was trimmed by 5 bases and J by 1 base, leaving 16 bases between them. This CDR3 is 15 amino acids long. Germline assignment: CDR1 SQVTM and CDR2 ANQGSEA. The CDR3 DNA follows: TGCAGCGTTCCCGAAGGGGGGGTGGGCACAGATACGCAGTATTTT. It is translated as CSVPEGGVGTDTQYF.

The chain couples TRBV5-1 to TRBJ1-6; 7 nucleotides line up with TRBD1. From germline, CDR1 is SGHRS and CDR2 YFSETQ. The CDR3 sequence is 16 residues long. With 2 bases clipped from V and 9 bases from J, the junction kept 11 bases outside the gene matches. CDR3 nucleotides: TGCGCCAGCAGCTTAGGGGGCGGTAGTTTTGGTTCACCCCTCCACTTT. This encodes CASSLGGGSFGSPLHF.

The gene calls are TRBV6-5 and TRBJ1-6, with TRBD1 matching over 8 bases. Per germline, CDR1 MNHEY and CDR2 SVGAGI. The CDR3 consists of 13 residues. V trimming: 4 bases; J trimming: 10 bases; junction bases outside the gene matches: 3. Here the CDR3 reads CASSFDRGSPLHF. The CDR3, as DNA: TGTGCCAGCAGTTTCGACAGGGGCTCACCCCTCCACTTT.

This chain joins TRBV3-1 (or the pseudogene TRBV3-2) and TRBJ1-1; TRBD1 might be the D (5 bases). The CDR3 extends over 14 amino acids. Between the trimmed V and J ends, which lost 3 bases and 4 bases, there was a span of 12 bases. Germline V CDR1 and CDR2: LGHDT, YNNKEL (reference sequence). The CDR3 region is CASSQSRVSTEAFF. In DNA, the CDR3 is TGTGCCAGCAGCCAGTCCAGGGTTAGCACTGAAGCTTTCTTT.

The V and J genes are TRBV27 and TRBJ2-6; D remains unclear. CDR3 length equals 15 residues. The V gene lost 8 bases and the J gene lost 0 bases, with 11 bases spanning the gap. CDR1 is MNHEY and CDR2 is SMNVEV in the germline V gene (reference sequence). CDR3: CASGLEFSGANVLTF. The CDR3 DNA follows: TGTGCCAGCGGCTTGGAGTTCTCTGGGGCCAACGTCCTGACTTTC.

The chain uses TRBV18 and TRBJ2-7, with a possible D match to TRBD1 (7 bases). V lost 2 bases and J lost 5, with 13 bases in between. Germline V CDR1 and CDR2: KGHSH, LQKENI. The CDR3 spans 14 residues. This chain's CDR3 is CASSPITGEDEQYF. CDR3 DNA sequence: TGTGCCAGCTCACCAATAACAGGGGAGGACGAGCAGTACTTC.

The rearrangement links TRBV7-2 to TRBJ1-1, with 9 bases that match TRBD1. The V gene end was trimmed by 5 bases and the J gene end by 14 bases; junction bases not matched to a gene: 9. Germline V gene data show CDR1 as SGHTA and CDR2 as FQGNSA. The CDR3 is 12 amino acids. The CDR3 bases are TGTGCCAGCAGCGTAAACAGGGGGCCGGTGTTCTTT. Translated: CASSVNRGPVFF. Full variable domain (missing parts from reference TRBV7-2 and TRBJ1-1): GAGVSQSPSNKVTEKGKDVELRCDPISGHTALYWYRQSLGQGLEFLIYFQGNSAPDKSGLPSDRFSAERTGGSVSTLTIQRTQQEDSAVYLCASSVNRGPVFFGQGTRLTVV.

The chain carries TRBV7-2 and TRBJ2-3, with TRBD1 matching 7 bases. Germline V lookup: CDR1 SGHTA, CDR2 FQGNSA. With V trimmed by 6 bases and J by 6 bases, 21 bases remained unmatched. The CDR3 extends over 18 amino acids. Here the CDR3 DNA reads TGTGCCAGCAGAAGACAGGGAAGAGGTTATATCCCCTCGGATACGCAGTATTTT. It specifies CASRRQGRGYIPSDTQYF.

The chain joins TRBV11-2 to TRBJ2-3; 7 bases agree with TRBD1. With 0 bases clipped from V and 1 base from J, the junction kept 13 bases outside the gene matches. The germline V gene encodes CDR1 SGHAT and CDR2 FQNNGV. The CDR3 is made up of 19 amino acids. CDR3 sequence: CASSLDLKMGRGRTDTQYF. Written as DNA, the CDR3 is TGTGCCAGCAGCTTAGACCTAAAAATGGGAAGGGGGCGCACAGATACGCAGTATTTT. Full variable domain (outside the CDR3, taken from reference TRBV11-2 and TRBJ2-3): EAGVAQSPRYKIIEKRQSVAFWCNPISGHATLYWYQQILGQGPKLLIQFQNNGVVDDSQLPKDRFSAERLKGVDSTLKIQPAKLEDSAVYLCASSLDLKMGRGRTDTQYFGPGTRLTVL.

CDR3 in amino acids: CASSPDFTDTQYF. CDR3 bases: TGTGCCAGCAGCCCGGACTTTACAGATACGCAGTATTTT. The rearrangement uses TRBV5-6 and TRBJ2-3, with D maybe TRBD2 (5 bases). The V end lost 4 bases, the J end lost 3 bases, and 9 bases lay between the germline ends. Per germline, CDR1 SGHDT and CDR2 YYEEEE. This CDR3 spans 13 amino acids.

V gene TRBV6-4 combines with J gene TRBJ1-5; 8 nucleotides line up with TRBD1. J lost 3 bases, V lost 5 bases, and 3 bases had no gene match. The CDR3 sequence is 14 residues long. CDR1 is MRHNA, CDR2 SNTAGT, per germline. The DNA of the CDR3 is TGTGCCAGCAGTTCGACAGGGGACAATCAGCCCCAGCATTTT. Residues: CASSSTGDNQPQHF.

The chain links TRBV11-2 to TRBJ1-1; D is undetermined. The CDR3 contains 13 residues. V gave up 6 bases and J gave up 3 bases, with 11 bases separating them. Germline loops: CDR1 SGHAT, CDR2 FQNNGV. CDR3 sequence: CASSLRHDTEAFF. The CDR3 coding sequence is TGTGCCAGCAGTCTAAGACATGACACTGAAGCTTTCTTT.

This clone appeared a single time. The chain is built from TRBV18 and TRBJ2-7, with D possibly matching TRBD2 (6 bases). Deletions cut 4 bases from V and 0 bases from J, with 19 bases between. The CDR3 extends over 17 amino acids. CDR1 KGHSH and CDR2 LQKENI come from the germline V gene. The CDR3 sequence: CASSHRGTETNSYEQYF. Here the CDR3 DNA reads TGTGCCAGCTCACACCGGGGGACCGAAACCAACTCCTACGAGCAGTACTTC.